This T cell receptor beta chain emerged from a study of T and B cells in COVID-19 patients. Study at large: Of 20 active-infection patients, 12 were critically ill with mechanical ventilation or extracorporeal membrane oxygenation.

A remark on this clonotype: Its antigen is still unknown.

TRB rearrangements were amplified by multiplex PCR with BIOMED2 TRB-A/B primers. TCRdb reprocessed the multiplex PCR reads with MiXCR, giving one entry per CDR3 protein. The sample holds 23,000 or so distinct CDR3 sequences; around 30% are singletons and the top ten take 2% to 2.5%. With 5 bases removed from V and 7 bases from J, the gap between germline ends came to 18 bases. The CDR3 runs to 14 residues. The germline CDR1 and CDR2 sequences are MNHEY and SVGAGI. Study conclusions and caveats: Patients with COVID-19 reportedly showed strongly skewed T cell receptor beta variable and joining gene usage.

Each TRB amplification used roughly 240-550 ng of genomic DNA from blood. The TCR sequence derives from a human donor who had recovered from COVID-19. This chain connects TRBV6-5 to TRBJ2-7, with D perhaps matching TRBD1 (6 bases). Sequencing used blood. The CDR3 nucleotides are TGTGCCAGCAGTCTCACAGGGTTTCGACAAGAGCAGTACTTC. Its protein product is CASSLTGFRQEQYF.